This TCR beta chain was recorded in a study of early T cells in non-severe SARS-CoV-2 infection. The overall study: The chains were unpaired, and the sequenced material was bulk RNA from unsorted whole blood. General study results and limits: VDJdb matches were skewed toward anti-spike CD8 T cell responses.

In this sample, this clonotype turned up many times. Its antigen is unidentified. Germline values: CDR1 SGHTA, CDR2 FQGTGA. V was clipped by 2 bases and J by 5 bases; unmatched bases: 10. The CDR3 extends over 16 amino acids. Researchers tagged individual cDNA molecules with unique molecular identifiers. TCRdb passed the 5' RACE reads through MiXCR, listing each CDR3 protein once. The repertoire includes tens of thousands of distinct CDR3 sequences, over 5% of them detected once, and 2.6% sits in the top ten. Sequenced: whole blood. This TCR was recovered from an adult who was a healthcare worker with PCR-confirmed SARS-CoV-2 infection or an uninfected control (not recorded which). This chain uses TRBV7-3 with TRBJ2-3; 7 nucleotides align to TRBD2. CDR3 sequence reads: CASSLSPPTSLDTQYF. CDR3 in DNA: TGTGCCAGCAGCTTATCCCCACCGACTAGCCTAGATACGCAGTATTTT. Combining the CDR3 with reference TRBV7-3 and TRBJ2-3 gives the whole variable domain GAGVSQTPSNKVTEKGKYVELRCDPISGHTALYWYRQSLGQGPEFLIYFQGTGAADDSGLPNDRFFAVRPEGSVSTLKIQRTERGDSAVYLCASSLSPPTSLDTQYFGPGTRLTVL.